A single sample gave rise to the 5 T cell receptor beta chains below, sequenced in a study of blood T cell repertoires in COVID-19. Clones were read by immunoSEQ multiplex PCR, and TCRdb kept only the in-frame ones, dropping some. The sample records about 210,000 clones, 80% being singletons. The sample comprised PBMCs or T cells enriched from blood (not recorded which). These TCRs come from a man between 25 and 39 years old with acute COVID-19.

The chain joins TRBV19 to TRBJ1-5; D call uncertain. The CDR3 consists of 13 residues. Trimming pared 8 bases from V and 6 bases from J, leaving 14 bases between. Germline V lookup: CDR1 LNHDA, CDR2 SQIVND (reference sequence). The CDR3 spells CASRFGSVQPQHF. Written as DNA, the CDR3 is TGTGCCAGTCGCTTTGGCAGTGTTCAGCCCCAGCATTTT. Using reference TRBV19 and TRBJ1-5 for the parts outside the CDR3, the full variable domain is DGGITQSPKYLFRKEGQNVTLSCEQNLNHDAMYWYRQDPGQGLRLIYYSQIVNDFQKGDIAEGYSVSREKKESFPLTVTSAQKNPTAFYLCASRFGSVQPQHFGDGTRLSIL.

This sequence joins TRBV6-5 and TRBJ1-1; a possible D gene is TRBD1 (5 bases). CDR3 length equals 15 residues. V shed 6 bases and J shed 0 bases, with 14 bases lying between them. Germline CDR1 reads MNHEY; CDR2 reads SVGAGI. This CDR3 is CASRPAGRLNTEAFF. The CDR3 DNA follows: TGTGCCAGCAGGCCTGCGGGACGCCTGAACACTGAAGCTTTCTTT.

The chain uses TRBV12-3 or TRBV12-4 and TRBJ1-1; D is perhaps TRBD1 (6 bases). This CDR3 has 13 amino acids. V lost 6 bases, J lost 8 bases, and 16 bases lay in between. The CDR3 spells CASRYLGAVEAFF. DNA for the CDR3: TGTGCCAGCAGGTACCTGGGGGCGGTAGAAGCTTTCTTT.

This clone showed up just once. The rearrangement links TRBV10-3 to TRBJ2-1; 7 nucleotides line up with TRBD2. Unmatched junction bases numbered 6, after V lost 7 bases and J lost 6 bases. The CDR3 is made up of 13 amino acids. Germline V gene lookup returns CDR1 ENHRY and CDR2 SYGVKD. The CDR3 nucleotides are TGTGCCATCATGCTAGCGGTAAGCAATGAGCAGTTCTTC. The encoded protein is CAIMLAVSNEQFF.

The gene calls are TRBV9 and TRBJ2-1, with D tentatively TRBD2 (5 bases). The CDR3 contains 15 residues. The germline V and J ends were trimmed by 0 bases and 8 bases, with 15 bases remaining between them. Per germline, CDR1 SGDLS and CDR2 YYNGEE. For the CDR3, the DNA is TGTGCCAGCAGCGTAGGGGCAGGACCCGGGGATGAGCAGTTCTTC. It codes for CASSVGAGPGDEQFF.